Listed here are 13 T cell receptor beta chains from one sample, sequenced in a study of T-cell memory formation after mild COVID-19. Each CDR3 protein gets one entry after TCRdb re-called the 5' RACE reads with MiXCR. The sample has 380,000 or so distinct CDR3 sequences, approximately 15% seen once; the top ten hold about 22%. The sample was PBMCs or a T cell subset sorted from them (not recorded which). These receptors were taken from a young man who had mild COVID-19 (a few samples of this study predate the infection). Cell type and time point are not known.

This clonotype came up a few times. This rearrangement joins TRBV5-1 to TRBJ1-1; D not resolved. V lost 2 bases and J lost 2, with 10 bases in between. Per germline, CDR1 SGHRS and CDR2 YFSETQ. The CDR3 runs to 14 residues. CDR3 residues: CASSFNPPNTEAFF. The CDR3 nucleotides read TGCGCCAGCAGCTTCAATCCCCCCAACACTGAAGCTTTCTTT. The full variable domain, completed using reference TRBV5-1 and TRBJ1-1, is KAGVTQTPRYLIKTRGQQVTLSCSPISGHRSVSWYQQTPGQGLQFLFEYFSETQRNKGNFPGRFSGRQFSNSRSEMNVSTLELGDSALYLCASSFNPPNTEAFFGQGTRLTVV.

This chain joins TRBV4-3 and TRBJ1-4; D is unresolved. The V end was cut by 4 bases, the J end by 0 bases, with 9 bases between. The CDR3 extends over 15 amino acids. CDR1 LGHNA and CDR2 YSLEER come from the germline V gene. The CDR3 DNA sequence: TGCGCCAGCAGCCGAGACCGTGCAACTAATGAAAAACTGTTTTTT. Residues: CASSRDRATNEKLFF.

This clonotype was detected only a few times. This chain links TRBV20-1 with TRBJ1-6; 9 nucleotides line up with TRBD1. This CDR3 region has 15 residues. V shed 1 base and J 5 bases; nucleotides not matched to a gene: 3. Germline V CDR1 and CDR2: DFQATT, SNEGSKA (reference sequence). As DNA, the CDR3 is TGCAGTGCTAGAGCACAGGGGGCCGATAATTCACCCCTCCACTTT. Amino acid sequence: CSARAQGADNSPLHF.

The chain combines TRBV29-1 with TRBJ1-1; D not certain. Trimming left V 3 bases short and J 1 base short, with 6 bases between. This CDR3 has 12 residues. The germline V gene has CDR1 SQVTM and CDR2 ANQGSEA. The DNA of the CDR3 is TGCAGCGTTGACCCCACGAACACTGAAGCTTTCTTT. This sequence encodes CSVDPTNTEAFF.

Only a few counts were recorded for this clonotype. The J gene is TRBJ1-5, the V gene TRBV20-1; D is ambiguous. Germline-derived CDR1 and CDR2 are DFQATT and SNEGSKA (reference sequence). The CDR3 extends over 15 amino acids. The germline V and J ends were trimmed by 6 bases and 3 bases, with 18 bases remaining between them. CDR3 nucleotide sequence: TGCAGTGCGGTACCCTCTGGCAGGCTCAATCAGCCCCAGCATTTT. Translation gives CSAVPSGRLNQPQHF.

This clonotype has just a few counts. The chain links TRBV18 to TRBJ2-7, with TRBD1 as a possible D gene (5 bases). The germline V and J ends were trimmed by 0 bases and 9 bases, with 18 bases remaining between them. CDR3 length: 15 amino acids. Looked up from germline, CDR1 is KGHSH and CDR2 is LQKENI. As DNA, the CDR3 is TGTGCCAGCTCACCACCGAGCCGGTCCGATGGGGCGCAGTACTTC. It codes for CASSPPSRSDGAQYF.

This clonotype occurred many times. CDR3 nucleotides: TGTGCCAGCAGCTTAAATGGGGGCTACTACAATGAGCAGTTCTTC. Translation gives CASSLNGGYYNEQFF. The V gene is TRBV7-9, the J gene TRBJ2-1, with a weak D call TRBD1 (6 bases). Germline V lookup: CDR1 SEHNR, CDR2 FQNEAQ (reference sequence). The CDR3 length is 15 residues. The ends were cut back, 2 bases at V and 3 bases at J, with 11 bases in the middle. The full variable domain, rest sourced from reference TRBV7-9 and TRBJ2-1, is DTGVSQNPRHKITKRGQNVTFRCDPISEHNRLYWYRQTLGQGPEFLTYFQNEAQLEKSRLLSDRFSAERPKGSFSTLEIQRTEQGDSAMYLCASSLNGGYYNEQFFGPGTRLTVL.

V gene TRBV6-5 combines with J gene TRBJ2-7; 12 bases are shared with TRBD2. Germline trimming cut 2 bases from V and 2 bases from J; bases unmatched to any gene: 1. Germline V lookup: CDR1 MNHEY, CDR2 SVGAGI. The CDR3 runs to 15 residues. The CDR3 coding sequence is TGTGCCAGCAGTTACGCTAGCGGGGGGGCCTACGAGCAGTACTTC. Translation: CASSYASGGAYEQYF.

This clonotype was detected only once. This rearrangement joins TRBV7-3 to TRBJ2-5; D unclear. The CDR3 extends over 13 amino acids. The ends were cut back, 5 bases at V and 7 bases at J, with 14 bases in the middle. Germline V CDR1 and CDR2: SGHTA, FQGTGA. The CDR3 spells CASSPREERTQYF. The CDR3 nucleotides read TGTGCCAGCAGCCCAAGGGAAGAGAGGACCCAGTACTTC.

This chain's CDR3 is CASSLDPGSNTGELFF. For the CDR3, the DNA is TGTGCCAGCAGTTTGGATCCGGGGTCGAACACCGGGGAGCTGTTTTTT. V usage is TRBV27 and J usage is TRBJ2-2; weak D call: TRBD2 (5 bases). Germline V gene sequence: CDR1 MNHEY, CDR2 SMNVEV (reference sequence). V shed 3 bases and J shed 0 bases, with 11 bases lying between them. The CDR3 runs 16 residues.

The rearrangement links TRBV20-1 to TRBJ2-5, with 8 bases that match TRBD2. The length of the CDR3 is 14 residues. The germline gives CDR1 DFQATT, CDR2 SNEGSKA (reference sequence). The J segment lost 4 bases and the V segment lost 3 bases, leaving 7 bases of the junction unmatched. The CDR3 nucleotides are TGCAGTGCTAGCCTGAACCGGGGGGGAGAGACCCAGTACTTC. Translating it yields CSASLNRGGETQYF.

The chain recombines TRBV27 with TRBJ2-1; 8 nucleotides line up with TRBD1. Trimming took 6 bases from V and 10 from J; bases not matched to a gene: 5. CDR3 length equals 12 residues. The germline V gene has CDR1 MNHEY and CDR2 SMNVEV (reference sequence). The CDR3 nucleotides read TGTGCCAGCAGGACAGGGGTTCAAGAGCAGTTCTTC. Amino acid sequence: CASRTGVQEQFF.

This clonotype occurred many times. This rearrangement joins TRBV12-3 or TRBV12-4 to TRBJ1-1; no clear D. This CDR3 has 12 residues. Trimming took 6 bases from V and 11 from J, leaving 16 bases between them. The CDR3 bases are TGTGCCAGCAGCCGCCGCACTGGACGGGCTTTCTTT. Translated, it gives CASSRRTGRAFF.